These 27 T cell receptor beta chains were all obtained from the same sample, sequenced in a study of low-dose radiotherapy and immunotherapy resistance in tumors. cDNA synthesis used a TRAV/TRBV-specific primer set for both chains. The authors amplified TCRs for 20 PCR cycles with a constant-region primer and a V-primer adapter. MiXCR, run by TCRdb on the reads, gives a single entry per CDR3 protein. This table holds approximately 11,000 distinct CDR3 sequences, 50% to 65% found once. The receptors here all came from a human donor with advanced metastatic prostate, ovarian, gallbladder or colorectal cancer (not recorded which). This table probably holds off-target reads from a library built for another chain.

This clonotype was counted a single time. J is TRBJ2-1 and V is TRBV5-1; no definite D call. With 0 bases removed from V and 6 bases from J, the gap between germline ends came to 16 bases. Germline assignment: CDR1 SGHRS and CDR2 YFSETQ. The CDR3 covers 16 residues. CDR3 DNA sequence: TGCGCCAGCAGCTTGGTTGGGCATCCTATCCTCAATGAGCAGTTCTTC. Protein: CASSLVGHPILNEQFF.

This clonotype was detected only once. The J gene is TRBJ1-2, the V gene TRBV29-1; 12 bases are shared with TRBD1. The CDR3 has 19 amino acids. J was trimmed by 2 bases and V by 1 base; bases with no gene match: 14. Looked up from germline, CDR1 is SQVTM and CDR2 is ANQGSEA. The CDR3 sequence: CSVEGRTPGQGALNYGYTF. As DNA, the CDR3 is TGCAGCGTTGAAGGTCGGACCCCGGGACAGGGGGCTTTGAACTATGGCTACACCTTC.

This clonotype has only a few counts. The chain is built from TRBV28 and TRBJ2-3; weak D call: TRBD2 (5 bases). The CDR3 contains 15 residues. Germline V CDR1 and CDR2: MDHEN, SYDVKM. V was pared by 2 bases and J by 2 bases, with 11 bases between. CDR3 region: CASSLISAYTDTQYF. CDR3 sequence (DNA): TGTGCCAGCAGTTTAATTAGCGCCTACACAGATACGCAGTATTTT.

This chain links TRBV15 with TRBJ2-5; TRBD1 agrees at 9 bases. Germline CDR1 is LNHNV and CDR2 is YYDKDF (reference sequence). This CDR3 contains 15 residues. The V gene end was trimmed by 1 base and the J gene end by 1 base; junction bases not matched to a gene: 1. This CDR3 reads CATSRATGGQETQYF. Here the CDR3 DNA reads TGTGCCACCAGCAGAGCGACAGGGGGCCAAGAGACCCAGTACTTC.

V gene TRBV28 combines with J gene TRBJ1-1; no definite D call. CDR1 MDHEN and CDR2 SYDVKM come from the germline V gene. Trimming took 5 bases from V and 6 from J, leaving 13 bases between them. This CDR3 has 13 residues. This CDR3 is CASSRMVLAEAFF. CDR3 in DNA: TGTGCCAGCAGTCGTATGGTCCTAGCTGAAGCTTTCTTT.

The chain has TRBV6-6 and TRBJ2-2; D is unresolved. The CDR3 totals 15 residues. The V end lost 2 bases, the J end lost 2 bases, and 9 bases lay between the germline ends. The germline CDR1 and CDR2 sequences are MNHNY and SVGAGI (reference sequence). Here the CDR3 reads CASSYLAANTGELFF. CDR3 DNA sequence: TGTGCCAGCAGTTACCTGGCAGCAAACACCGGGGAGCTGTTTTTT.

The CDR3 loop is CASSATGANGQPQHF. The CDR3 coding sequence is TGCGCCAGCAGCGCGACAGGGGCTAATGGTCAGCCCCAGCATTTT. V usage is TRBV5-1 and J usage is TRBJ1-5; TRBD1 aligns across 8 bases. The CDR3 totals 15 residues. Looked up from germline, CDR1 is SGHRS and CDR2 is YFSETQ. Germline trimming cut 4 bases from V and 6 bases from J; bases unmatched to any gene: 9.

This rearrangement joins TRBV7-6 to TRBJ1-5; D gene uncertain. CDR1 is SGHVS and CDR2 is FNYEAQ in the germline V gene. With 3 bases removed from V and 5 bases from J, the gap between germline ends came to 8 bases. There are 13 residues in the CDR3. This chain's CDR3 is CASSLSLDQPQHF. CDR3 DNA: TGTGCCAGCAGCTTGAGTTTGGATCAGCCCCAGCATTTT.

This rearrangement joins TRBV5-1 to TRBJ2-2, with 9 positions matching TRBD1. Losses at the gene ends were 0 bases for V and 4 bases for J; bases not matched to a gene: 7. Germline V gene data show CDR1 as SGHRS and CDR2 as YFSETQ. The length of the CDR3 is 17 residues. The CDR3 sequence is CASSLASGTGFTGELFF. DNA of the CDR3: TGCGCCAGCAGCTTGGCCTCCGGGACAGGGTTCACCGGGGAGCTGTTTTTT.

The chain combines TRBV5-1 with TRBJ1-2; TRBD1 is a possible D gene (5 bases). CDR3 length: 14 amino acids. Germline V CDR1 and CDR2: SGHRS, YFSETQ. Deletions cut 3 bases from V and 4 bases from J, with 13 bases between. The CDR3 sequence is CASSSTAQSYGYTF. The CDR3 nucleotides read TGCGCCAGCAGCTCGACAGCTCAATCCTATGGCTACACCTTC.

V gene TRBV5-1 combines with J gene TRBJ1-3, with D tentatively TRBD1 (6 bases). The CDR3 loop spans 17 amino acids. V shed 4 bases and J shed 0 bases, with 17 bases lying between them. Germline values: CDR1 SGHRS, CDR2 YFSETQ. CDR3 in DNA: TGCGCCAGCAGCCCCCCGGGACGGGACAACTCTGGAAACACCATATATTTT. Protein: CASSPPGRDNSGNTIYF.

The genes are TRBV6-8 and TRBJ2-7; D call uncertain. V gave up 2 bases and J gave up 7 bases, with 9 bases separating them. From germline, CDR1 is MNHGY and CDR2 SAAAGT. The CDR3 is 12 residues long. The DNA for the CDR3 is TGTGCCAGCAGTTACCTAGGGAAGGAGCAGTACTTC. It codes for CASSYLGKEQYF.

The chain has TRBV28 and TRBJ2-7, with 10 bases matching TRBD1. After removal of 3 bases from V and 3 bases from J, the junction contained 8 bases not matched to a gene. Germline V gene sequence: CDR1 MDHEN, CDR2 SYDVKM. The CDR3 spans 16 residues. The CDR3, as DNA: TGTGCCAGCAGTTTCACCCGGGACAGGGGACGCTACGAGCAGTACTTC. Translated: CASSFTRDRGRYEQYF.

This rearrangement joins TRBV21-1 to TRBJ2-3; TRBD2 is taken as the D call from the table, unchecked against the DNA. TRBV21-1 is designated a pseudogene. The CDR3 spans 15 residues. The CDR3 DNA reads TGTGCCAGCAGCCCTAGCGGGAGGGCCTCAGATACGCAGTATTTT. Its protein product is CASSPSGRASDTQYF.

V and J are TRBV6-5 and TRBJ2-7; TRBD1 is a possible D gene (5 bases). V lost 2 bases and J 3 bases, leaving 8 bases between the germline ends. Germline values: CDR1 MNHEY, CDR2 SVGAGI. There are 13 residues in the CDR3. CDR3 bases: TGTGCCAGCAGTTACAACAGGTTCTACGAGCAGTACTTC. As protein: CASSYNRFYEQYF.

This chain links TRBV5-6 with TRBJ2-7; D unresolved. The CDR3 is 12 amino acids. CDR1 and CDR2 (germline): SGHDT, YYEEEE. V dropped 0 bases and J dropped 6 bases, with 7 bases sitting between them. This CDR3 is CASSLEAAEQYF. In DNA, the CDR3 is TGTGCCAGCAGCTTGGAGGCGGCCGAGCAGTACTTC.

This chain links TRBV19 with TRBJ2-7, with a weak D call TRBD1 (7 bases). Deletions cut 0 bases from V and 2 bases from J, with 8 bases between. Germline V gives CDR1 LNHDA, CDR2 SQIVND (reference sequence). The CDR3 contains 14 residues. CDR3 bases: TGTGCCAGTAGTATAGACAGGGGGGCCTACGAGCAGTACTTC. Its translation is CASSIDRGAYEQYF. The whole variable domain, remainder taken from reference TRBV19 and TRBJ2-7, is DGGITQSPKYLFRKEGQNVTLSCEQNLNHDAMYWYRQDPGQGLRLIYYSQIVNDFQKGDIAEGYSVSREKKESFPLTVTSAQKNPTAFYLCASSIDRGAYEQYFGPGTRLTVT.

In nucleotides, the CDR3 is TGTGCCAGCTCACCTTTAGCGGGGGACCAGTACGAGCAGTACTTC. This encodes CASSPLAGDQYEQYF. The V and J genes are TRBV18 and TRBJ2-7; 9 bases map to TRBD2. The CDR3 consists of 15 residues. Germline V gene sequence: CDR1 KGHSH, CDR2 LQKENI. Unmatched junction bases numbered 7, after V lost 3 bases and J lost 4 bases.

V usage is TRBV2 and J usage is TRBJ2-7; D possibly uses TRBD1 or TRBD2 (5 bases each). This CDR3 has 13 amino acids. In germline, CDR1 is SNHLY, CDR2 FYNNEI. Trimming cost V 7 bases and J 0 bases, with 10 bases left between them. In nucleotides, the CDR3 is TGTGCCAGCACCCGGGACCTCTCCTACGAGCAGTACTTC. Its protein product is CASTRDLSYEQYF.

This clonotype was found a few times. The chain links TRBV9 to TRBJ2-3; no definite D call. There are 13 residues in the CDR3. The germline V gene has CDR1 SGDLS and CDR2 YYNGEE. V shed 2 bases and J shed 3 bases, with 7 bases lying between them. The CDR3 coding sequence is TGTGCCAGCAGCGTGAGGTCGACAGATACGCAGTATTTT. This translates into CASSVRSTDTQYF.

The gene calls are TRBV28 and TRBJ2-7; D is unclear. V lost 9 bases and J 3 bases, leaving 15 bases between the germline ends. CDR3 length: 13 residues. In germline, CDR1 is MDHEN, CDR2 SYDVKM. The CDR3 DNA sequence: TGTGCCAGTACTGGCATTCCCCTCTACGAGCAGTACTTC. Encoded protein: CASTGIPLYEQYF.

The table lists this clonotype with a few counts. This chain joins TRBV28 and TRBJ2-7, with 7 bases lining up with TRBD1. In germline, CDR1 is MDHEN, CDR2 SYDVKM. The CDR3 runs 14 residues. Trimming cost V 3 bases and J 3 bases; bases outside gene matches: 5. CDR3 in DNA: TGTGCCAGCAGTTTGTGGGACAGCTTCTACGAGCAGTACTTC. Its protein product is CASSLWDSFYEQYF.

The rearrangement uses TRBV19 and TRBJ2-7; D perhaps matches TRBD1 (6 bases). Germline V gene lookup returns CDR1 LNHDA and CDR2 SQIVND (reference sequence). The length of the CDR3 is 15 residues. The germline V and J ends were trimmed by 0 bases and 3 bases, with 12 bases remaining between them. This chain's CDR3 is CASSIEAGVSYEQYF. In DNA, the CDR3 is TGTGCCAGTAGTATAGAGGCAGGGGTCAGCTACGAGCAGTACTTC.

The chain couples TRBV2 to TRBJ2-1, with 10 positions matching TRBD2. Germline CDR1 and CDR2: SNHLY and FYNNEI. This CDR3 comprises 15 residues. V lost 5 bases to trimming and J lost 7 bases; unmatched junction nucleotides: 8. The CDR3 is CASSWTSGGVNEQFF. CDR3 DNA sequence: TGTGCCAGCAGTTGGACTAGCGGAGGGGTAAATGAGCAGTTCTTC.

The rearrangement links TRBV20-1 to TRBJ1-6; no clear D gene. Germline V CDR1 and CDR2: DFQATT, SNEGSKA (reference sequence). V was shortened by 3 bases and J by 6 bases, with 12 bases between the two germline ends. The CDR3 contains 14 residues. The CDR3: CSASRTSGNSPLHF. The CDR3 nucleotides read TGCAGTGCTAGTAGGACGTCGGGTAATTCACCCCTCCACTTT.

This clonotype has more than one count but fewer than ten. This chain links TRBV19 with TRBJ2-5; 9 bases agree with TRBD1. Germline-derived CDR1 and CDR2 are LNHDA and SQIVND (reference sequence). CDR3 length equals 13 residues. Trimming removed 8 bases from V and 2 bases from J; junction bases left unmatched: 3. CDR3 protein: CASGDRVQETQYF. The CDR3 DNA reads TGTGCCAGTGGGGACAGGGTTCAAGAGACCCAGTACTTC.

Turning to this clonotype: An end of the junction does not agree with germline; a read error may underlie this. The chain recombines TRBV5-5 with TRBJ2-3, with TRBD2 matching 14 bases. The germline CDR1 and CDR2 sequences are SGHKS and YYEKEE (reference sequence). This CDR3 has 16 residues. DNA of the CDR3: TGTGCCAACAGCTTGGGACTAGCGGGGGGCACAGATACGCAGTATTTT. Its translation is CANSLGLAGGTDTQYF.